This TCR beta chain is drawn from a study of blood T cell repertoires in COVID-19. At the level of the study: Recovery meant two consecutive negative NP/OP PCR tests, professional clearance, or resolved symptoms. Collection of acute and convalescent COVID-19 samples took place in the United States, Italy and Spain.

CDR3 size: 13 residues. Germline-derived CDR1 and CDR2 are GTSNPN and SVGIG (reference sequence). V was trimmed by 3 bases and J by 2 bases, leaving 10 bases between them. Study members were between about 18 and 100 years old and lived in 24 US regions. As handled by the study authors: Nucleated cell number was recorded as an estimate derived from reference gene primer amplification. Produced via immunoSEQ multiplex PCR; TCRdb's table is partial and in-frame only. V, J and clone size are taken as reported in that table, and D and trimming were inferred from the DNA itself. The sample comprises around 300,000 clones, more than 70% of which are singletons, and approximately 2% rests with the top ten.

This sequence originates from a woman between 55 and 75 years old in a cohort exposed to, infected with or recovered from COVID-19 (not recorded which). The specimen was PBMCs or T cells enriched from blood (not recorded which). The V call is TRBV30, the J call TRBJ2-5; weak D call: TRBD1 (6 bases). In DNA form, the CDR3 reads TGTGCCTGGAGAGGACAGATTCAAGAGACCCAGTACTTC. Protein sequence: CAWRGQIQETQYF.